What follows describes a single TCR beta chain. In germline, CDR1 is SGDLS, CDR2 YYNGEE. The V gene end was trimmed by 2 bases and the J gene end by 7 bases; junction bases not matched to a gene: 4. The CDR3 totals 14 residues. Authors' methods: Nucleated cell counts were estimated from reference gene primer amplification. The table came from immunoSEQ multiplex PCR; TCRdb's copy has only in-frame clones and leaves some out. The V and J calls and clone size come from that table; D and trimming were worked out from the DNA. Of roughly 130,000 clones in the sample, roughly four fifths were seen once. This sample was included in a study of blood T cell repertoires in COVID-19.

The chain combines TRBV9 with TRBJ1-4; TRBD1 matches 8 bases. Source material: peripheral blood. This clonotype was obtained from a woman aged 60-75 years with acute or convalescent COVID-19. CDR3 DNA sequence: TGTGCCAGCAGCGTCGGCCAGGGGGCTGAAAAACTGTTTTTT. This codes for CASSVGQGAEKLFF.